These 16 T cell receptor beta chains were all obtained from the same sample, sequenced in a study of cytomegalovirus exposure and HLA in healthy donors. The primer mix had 60 Vbeta and 13 Jbeta primers. Profiling relied on immunoSEQ multiplex PCR, and the TCRdb table lists in-frame clones only, not all of them. The sample contains 200,000 to 250,000 clones, 79% of which appear only once. The sample was PBMCs. The receptor source for this set is a man between 50 and 59 years old in good health and CMV-seronegative.

This chain connects TRBV7-3 to TRBJ2-1; D ambiguous. This CDR3 contains 15 residues. Germline V gene data show CDR1 as SGHTA and CDR2 as FQGTGA. V shed 2 bases and J shed 7 bases, with 15 bases lying between them. This chain's CDR3 is CASSLDFGQSNEQFF. The DNA of the CDR3 is TGTGCCAGCAGCTTAGATTTTGGGCAGTCTAATGAGCAGTTCTTC.

The rearrangement joins TRBV5-4 to TRBJ2-3; TRBD2 matches 13 bases. Per the germline V gene, CDR1 is SGHNT and CDR2 is YYREEE (reference sequence). The CDR3 is 16 residues long. Trimming took 4 bases from V and 5 from J; bases not matched to a gene: 7. The CDR3 DNA reads as TGTGCCAGCAGCCGACTAGCGGGAGGATATAGAGATACGCAGTATTTT. Translation gives CASSRLAGGYRDTQYF.

The V and J genes are TRBV4-2 and TRBJ2-7, with D perhaps matching TRBD2 (5 bases). In germline, CDR1 is LGHNA, CDR2 YNFKEQ. Trimming stripped 4 bases from V and 5 bases from J, with 9 bases between. This CDR3 comprises 12 residues. The CDR3 nucleotides are TGTGCCAGCAGCCTCCAGAGGGACGAGCAGTACTTC. Translating it yields CASSLQRDEQYF.

This clone appeared a single time. The chain carries TRBV15 and TRBJ2-7, with D tentatively TRBD1 (6 bases). Between the trimmed V and J ends, which lost 0 bases and 0 bases, there was a span of 6 bases. There are 14 residues in the CDR3. Germline V gene sequence: CDR1 LNHNV, CDR2 YYDKDF (reference sequence). In DNA, the CDR3 is TGTGCCACCAGCAGAGAGACAGGCTCCTACGAGCAGTACTTC. Amino acid sequence: CATSRETGSYEQYF.

The chain carries TRBV6-6 and TRBJ2-1, with D perhaps TRBD2 (6 bases). The CDR3 runs to 12 residues. Deletions cut 0 bases from V and 9 bases from J, with 6 bases between. Per germline, CDR1 MNHNY and CDR2 SVGAGI (reference sequence). CDR3 residues: CASSYSEGEQFF. The CDR3 region has the DNA TGTGCCAGCAGTTACTCGGAGGGTGAGCAGTTCTTC.

The V gene is TRBV19, the J gene TRBJ2-5, with a weak D call TRBD2 (6 bases). CDR1 and CDR2 from the germline V gene are LNHDA and SQIVND (reference sequence). CDR3 length equals 15 residues. V was pared by 4 bases and J by 1 base, with 13 bases between. CDR3 coding DNA: TGTGCCAGTAGTAAGAGGAGGGGAACCCAAGAGACCCAGTACTTC. This sequence encodes CASSKRRGTQETQYF.

The rearrangement joins TRBV27 to TRBJ1-4; TRBD1 matches at 8 bases. There are 17 residues in the CDR3. CDR1 MNHEY and CDR2 SMNVEV come from the germline V gene (reference sequence). The V and J ends lost 6 bases and 6 bases, in that order; junction bases with no gene match: 15. The CDR3 here is CASSPTGTGRSHEKLFF. As DNA, the CDR3 is TGTGCCAGCAGCCCTACCGGGACAGGAAGGTCTCATGAAAAACTGTTTTTT.

The V gene is TRBV19, the J gene TRBJ2-3; 7 bases agree with TRBD2. The CDR3 consists of 13 residues. Germline trimming cut 4 bases from V and 6 bases from J; bases unmatched to any gene: 4. Germline loops: CDR1 LNHDA, CDR2 SQIVND (reference sequence). The CDR3 DNA reads TGTGCCAGTAGTAGCGGGAGAACGGATACGCAGTATTTT. Translation: CASSSGRTDTQYF.

This clone showed up just a few times. The rearrangement links TRBV7-8 to TRBJ1-5; TRBD1 is a possible D gene (5 bases). The germline V gene has CDR1 SGHVS and CDR2 FQNEAQ. This CDR3 is built from 17 residues. V lost 5 bases, J lost 1 base, and 18 bases lay in between. The CDR3 sequence: CASSLTQVPGSNQPQHF. For the CDR3, the DNA is TGTGCCAGCAGCCTAACACAGGTACCAGGGAGCAATCAGCCCCAGCATTTT.

In its sample, this clone was seen a few times. The V call is TRBV4-1, the J call TRBJ2-1, with D perhaps TRBD2 (7 bases). Trimming took 1 base from V and 5 from J, leaving 12 bases between them. The CDR3 extends over 15 amino acids. Germline V gives CDR1 MGHRA, CDR2 YSYEKL. The CDR3: CASSQGEGGHNEQFF. As DNA, the CDR3 is TGCGCCAGCAGCCAAGGCGAGGGGGGGCACAATGAGCAGTTCTTC.

V usage is TRBV5-6 and J usage is TRBJ2-7; D is perhaps TRBD2 (6 bases). In germline, CDR1 is SGHDT, CDR2 YYEEEE. The CDR3 runs to 15 residues. The ends were cut back, 2 bases at V and 0 bases at J, with 12 bases in the middle. The CDR3 spells CASSFGSQGSYEQYF. CDR3 in DNA: TGTGCCAGCAGCTTCGGGAGTCAAGGCTCCTACGAGCAGTACTTC. Using reference TRBV5-6 and TRBJ2-7 for the parts outside the CDR3, the full variable domain is DAGVTQSPTHLIKTRGQQVTLRCSPKSGHDTVSWYQQALGQGPQFIFQYYEEEERQRGNFPDRFSGHQFPNYSSELNVNALLLGDSALYLCASSFGSQGSYEQYFGPGTRLTVT.

The chain joins TRBV30 to TRBJ1-1, with D possibly TRBD1 on 6 matching bases. Trimming shortened V by 1 base and J by 3 bases, and 18 bases separated the two germline ends. The CDR3 has 16 amino acids. Germline V gene data show CDR1 as GTSNPN and CDR2 as SVGIG (reference sequence). CDR3: CAWSGGAGPGDTEAFF. CDR3 coding DNA: TGTGCCTGGAGTGGCGGCGCGGGCCCAGGGGACACTGAAGCTTTCTTT.

About this clone itself: At one end the junction does not follow the germline gene, possibly because of a read error. The identical CDR3 is also encoded by other nucleotide sequences in the sample. The chain joins TRBV6-6 to TRBJ1-4; D not certain. CDR3 length: 14 amino acids. Germline CDR1 reads MNHNY; CDR2 reads SVGAGI (reference sequence). CDR3 region: CASSTPAAGEKLFF. For the CDR3, the DNA is TGTGCCAGCAGTACCCCGGCGGCTGGTGAAAAGCTGTTTTTT.

J is TRBJ2-5 and V is TRBV28; 8 bases map to TRBD1. CDR3 length: 12 residues. The J segment lost 4 bases and the V segment lost 6 bases, leaving 1 base of the junction unmatched. Per the germline V gene, CDR1 is MDHEN and CDR2 is SYDVKM. The CDR3 DNA reads TGTGCCAGCAGACAGGGGGGAGAGACCCAGTACTTC. This encodes CASRQGGETQYF.

The DNA of the CDR3 is TGTGCCAGCAGTCTTAGCCGGGTTGGGGCTTTCTTT. The encoded protein is CASSLSRVGAFF. The rearrangement links TRBV6-1 to TRBJ1-1; D is undetermined. Germline CDR1 reads MNHNS; CDR2 reads SASEGT. Trimming pared 5 bases from V and 11 bases from J, leaving 15 bases between. The CDR3 contains 12 residues.

This clone was seen once. J is TRBJ2-7 and V is TRBV5-1, with 11 bases aligning to TRBD2. The CDR3 contains 15 residues. The germline V gene has CDR1 SGHRS and CDR2 YFSETQ. J was trimmed by 4 bases and V by 0 bases; bases with no gene match: 3. The CDR3 coding sequence is TGCGCCAGCAGCTTGGACACTAGCGGGAGTTACGAGCAGTACTTC. Translation: CASSLDTSGSYEQYF.